The source of this T cell receptor (beta chain) is a study of CXCR3-negative and CXCR3-positive naive CD8 T cells. Whole-study context: Per library, roughly 1.4 +/- 0.3 million reads; 130 million to 150 million TRB reads overall.

Details on this clonotype: The antigen is undetermined.

Libraries of TRB cDNA were made by 5' RACE and carried UMIs. TCRdb reprocessed the 5' RACE reads and keeps a single row for each CDR3 protein, giving no DNA. This repertoire includes roughly 63,000 distinct CDR3 sequences. The study, taken as a whole, reports: TRB CDR3 properties served as the basis for inferring TCR strength, and surface CD5 was comparable between naive subsets. Hydrophobicity was higher for TRB CDR3s found in CXCR3-positive naive cells than in CXCR3-negative naive cells.

The CDR3 spans 13 residues. Germline V lookup: CDR1 SQVTM, CDR2 ANQGSEA. Definition of naive CD8+ T cells rested on a CD45RO-CCR7+CD27+CD95- profile. The clonotype originates from a human donor in good health. Some clones in this sample may be carry-over from other donors' samples. The specimen was naive CXCR3+ CD8+ T cells from blood. The subset here: CD45RO-CCR7+CD27+CD95- naive CD8+ T cells expressing CXCR3 (TNR3+). This chain uses TRBV29-1 with TRBJ1-1; TCRdb picks TRBD1, but there is no DNA to check that call. The CDR3 protein is CSVTETGGGEAFF.